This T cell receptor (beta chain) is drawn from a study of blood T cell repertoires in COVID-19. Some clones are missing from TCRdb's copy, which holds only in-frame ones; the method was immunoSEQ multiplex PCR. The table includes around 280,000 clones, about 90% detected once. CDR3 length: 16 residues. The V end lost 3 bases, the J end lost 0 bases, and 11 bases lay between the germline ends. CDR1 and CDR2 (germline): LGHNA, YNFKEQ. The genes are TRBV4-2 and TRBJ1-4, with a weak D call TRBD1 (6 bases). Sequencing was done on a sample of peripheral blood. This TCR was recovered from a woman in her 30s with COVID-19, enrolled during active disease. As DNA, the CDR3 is TGTGCCAGCAGCCAGGCCCACAGGGCAACTAATGAAAAACTGTTTTTT. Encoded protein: CASSQAHRATNEKLFF.